The source of this TCR beta chain is a study of blood T cell repertoires in COVID-19. About the study: The United States, Italy and Spain supplied acute and convalescent COVID-19 samples. Nucleic acid was either cDNA or gDNA, and it came from T cells, B-cell-depleted T cells, or PBMCs.

In the original processing: Nucleated cell counts were estimated from reference gene primer amplification. Profiling relied on immunoSEQ multiplex PCR, and the TCRdb table lists in-frame clones only, not all of them. Clonal size and the V and J genes are those of that table, whereas D and trimming came from the DNA. There are fewer than 70,000 clones in the sample; 85% occur only once, and about 2.9% lies in the top ten. Germline-derived CDR1 and CDR2 are SGHRS and YFSETQ. The CDR3 extends over 14 amino acids. V lost 0 bases, J lost 7 bases, and 4 bases stayed unmatched. The V call is TRBV5-1, the J call TRBJ1-1; 9 bases are a match to TRBD1. This receptor was obtained from a man older than 75 with acute or convalescent COVID-19. The source material was peripheral blood. The CDR3 reads CASSLADRGYEAFF. CDR3 nucleotide sequence: TGCGCCAGCAGCTTGGCGGACAGGGGTTATGAAGCTTTCTTT.